These T cell receptor beta chains were read from a single sample in a study of blood T cells in healthy people across ages. MiXCR, run by TCRdb on the 5' RACE reads, gives a single entry per CDR3 protein. The sample gives about 560,000 distinct CDR3 sequences, approximately 26% of which show up once; roughly 3.5% is in the top ten. These data also featured in a second study, about T cells of mothers and their children.

Sequencing was performed on blood. Source of these receptors: a boy aged 2 to 10 in good health. Both conserved end residues are part of each CDR3. Each record gives: CDR3 DNA, CDR3 protein, clone size, V gene, J gene, D gene. D genes are given only for firm matches. Only part of the rows carry a size: once, few, many, or a class if the clone is expanded.

CDR3 DNA: TGCGCCAGCAGCTTGGCCTTCGGAAACACCATATATTTT; CDR3 protein: CASSLAFGNTIYF; clone size: NA; V gene: TRBV5-1; J gene: TRBJ1-3; D gene: NA
CDR3 DNA: TGTGCCAGCTTGTACACCGGGGAGCTGTTTTTT; CDR3 protein: CASLYTGELFF; clone size: few; V gene: TRBV12-3/TRBV12-4; J gene: TRBJ2-2; D gene: NA
CDR3 DNA: TGTGCCAGCAGCGGACAGATCAATGAGCAGTTCTTC; CDR3 protein: CASSGQINEQFF; clone size: NA; V gene: TRBV7-9; J gene: TRBJ2-1; D gene: NA
CDR3 DNA: TGCGCCAGCCAACCCGGGAGTACATATAGCAATCAGCCCCAGCATTTT; CDR3 protein: CASQPGSTYSNQPQHF; clone size: few; V gene: TRBV10-2; J gene: TRBJ1-5; D gene: NA
CDR3 DNA: TGTGCCAGCAGGCGAACGGGGGCAGATACGCAGTATTTT; CDR3 protein: CASRRTGADTQYF; clone size: NA; V gene: TRBV12-3/TRBV12-4; J gene: TRBJ2-3; D gene: NA
CDR3 DNA: TGTGCCAGCCCTAGTCCGGGGGTGAACACCGGGGAGCTGTTTTTT; CDR3 protein: CASPSPGVNTGELFF; clone size: few; V gene: TRBV7-2; J gene: TRBJ2-2; D gene: NA
CDR3 DNA: TGTGCCAGCAGCGTCCGGGACAGGGAGGACGAGCAGTACTTC; CDR3 protein: CASSVRDREDEQYF; clone size: NA; V gene: TRBV13; J gene: TRBJ2-7; D gene: TRBD1
CDR3 DNA: TGTGCCAGCAGTTTCGGGACAGAGGCCTATGGCTACACCTTC; CDR3 protein: CASSFGTEAYGYTF; clone size: few; V gene: TRBV12-3/TRBV12-4; J gene: TRBJ1-2; D gene: TRBD1
CDR3 DNA: TGTGCCAGCAGCCGGACAGGCTTAATGAACACTGAAGCTTTCTTT; CDR3 protein: CASSRTGLMNTEAFF; clone size: NA; V gene: TRBV5-6; J gene: TRBJ1-1; D gene: TRBD1
CDR3 DNA: TGTGCCAGCAAATTGACGCGCCAGGGGGTTGAAAAACTGTTTTTT; CDR3 protein: CASKLTRQGVEKLFF; clone size: few; V gene: TRBV27; J gene: TRBJ1-4; D gene: TRBD1
CDR3 DNA: TGTGCCAGCGCCGCCGGGACAGGGTTTTCACCCCTCCACTTT; CDR3 protein: CASAAGTGFSPLHF; clone size: few; V gene: TRBV18; J gene: TRBJ1-6; D gene: TRBD1
CDR3 DNA: TGTGCCAGCAGGCTCTGGGCGGGGGTACAGACCCAGTACTTC; CDR3 protein: CASRLWAGVQTQYF; clone size: few; V gene: TRBV6-5; J gene: TRBJ2-5; D gene: TRBD2
CDR3 DNA: TGTGCCAGCAGTGAAATGGCCAGATCCTACGAGCAGTACTTC; CDR3 protein: CASSEMARSYEQYF; clone size: NA; V gene: TRBV2; J gene: TRBJ2-7; D gene: NA
CDR3 DNA: TGCAGTGCTAGGCGCCTTGCTTATAATTCACCCCTCCACTTT; CDR3 protein: CSARRLAYNSPLHF; clone size: NA; V gene: TRBV20-1; J gene: TRBJ1-6; D gene: NA
CDR3 DNA: TGCAGCGCGAGGGACGGTCTAGCGCCTTCCTACGAGCAGTACTTC; CDR3 protein: CSARDGLAPSYEQYF; clone size: NA; V gene: TRBV29-1; J gene: TRBJ2-7; D gene: NA
CDR3 DNA: TGTGCCAGCAGATCCGATCTAACCTACAATGAGCAGTTCTTC; CDR3 protein: CASRSDLTYNEQFF; clone size: NA; V gene: TRBV12-3/TRBV12-4; J gene: TRBJ2-1; D gene: NA
CDR3 DNA: TGTGCCAGCAGTGCAGAAGGCGGAGTCTACAATGAGCAGTTCTTC; CDR3 protein: CASSAEGGVYNEQFF; clone size: NA; V gene: TRBV2; J gene: TRBJ2-1; D gene: NA
CDR3 DNA: TGTGCCAGCAGTTTGGCAGGGGAAGCTTTCTTT; CDR3 protein: CASSLAGEAFF; clone size: few; V gene: TRBV12-3/TRBV12-4; J gene: TRBJ1-1; D gene: NA
CDR3 DNA: TGTGCCAGCAGTGAGGGACACCAAGTGCAGTACTTC; CDR3 protein: CASSEGHQVQYF; clone size: few; V gene: TRBV25-1; J gene: TRBJ2-7; D gene: NA
CDR3 DNA: TGTGCCAGCAGCTTAGAGACTAGCGGTCCCAATGAGCAGTTCTTC; CDR3 protein: CASSLETSGPNEQFF; clone size: few; V gene: TRBV7-8; J gene: TRBJ2-1; D gene: TRBD2
CDR3 DNA: TGTGCCAGCACCACTAGGACGGTAGAGACCCAGTACTTC; CDR3 protein: CASTTRTVETQYF; clone size: NA; V gene: TRBV7-9; J gene: TRBJ2-5; D gene: NA
CDR3 DNA: TGCGCCAGCAGCTTGGGGACTAGCGGGAGAGAGACCCAGTACTTC; CDR3 protein: CASSLGTSGRETQYF; clone size: many; V gene: TRBV5-1; J gene: TRBJ2-5; D gene: TRBD2
CDR3 DNA: TGTGCCAGCAGCGCGCCGGGACAGGGGACCTACGACCAGTACTTC; CDR3 protein: CASSAPGQGTYDQYF; clone size: NA; V gene: TRBV7-9; J gene: TRBJ2-7; D gene: TRBD1
CDR3 DNA: TGTGCCAGCAGTTCCCGGGACCAACCTCAAGAGACCCAGTACTTC; CDR3 protein: CASSSRDQPQETQYF; clone size: few; V gene: TRBV27; J gene: TRBJ2-5; D gene: NA
CDR3 DNA: TGCAGCGTTGAACCCTTAAGGCCGGGCTACAATGAGCAGTTCTTC; CDR3 protein: CSVEPLRPGYNEQFF; clone size: NA; V gene: TRBV29-1; J gene: TRBJ2-1; D gene: NA